A single sample is the source of the 2 T cell receptor beta chains below, sequenced in a study of T cell repertoires in cytomegalovirus infection. A single record per CDR3 protein comes from TCRdb applying MiXCR to the reads. The sample has a few hundred thousand distinct CDR3 sequences, roughly 15% seen once. The sample consisted of PBMCs. The receptors were sampled from a human donor in good health (CMV status not recorded). Some clones in this sample may be carry-over from other donors' samples.

The rearrangement uses TRBV4-1 and TRBJ2-2, with TRBD2 identical over 10 bases. V shed 1 base and J 4 bases; nucleotides not matched to a gene: 12. Germline assignment: CDR1 MGHRA and CDR2 YSYEKL. CDR3 length: 19 residues. The CDR3 DNA sequence: TGCGCCAGCAGCCAAGCCGGACTAGCGGCTACCTGGGGCACCGGGGAGCTGTTTTTT. Translating gives CASSQAGLAATWGTGELFF.

V and J are TRBV6-6 and TRBJ2-7, with 7 bases that match TRBD1. The length of the CDR3 is 15 residues. V shed 6 bases, J shed 4 bases, and the junction held 12 bases outside the gene matches. Germline-derived CDR1 and CDR2 are MNHNY and SVGAGI (reference sequence). In nucleotides, the CDR3 is TGTGCCAGCAGCGCCGCTAGGACAGGTCTGTACGAGCAGTACTTC. Translating it yields CASSAARTGLYEQYF.